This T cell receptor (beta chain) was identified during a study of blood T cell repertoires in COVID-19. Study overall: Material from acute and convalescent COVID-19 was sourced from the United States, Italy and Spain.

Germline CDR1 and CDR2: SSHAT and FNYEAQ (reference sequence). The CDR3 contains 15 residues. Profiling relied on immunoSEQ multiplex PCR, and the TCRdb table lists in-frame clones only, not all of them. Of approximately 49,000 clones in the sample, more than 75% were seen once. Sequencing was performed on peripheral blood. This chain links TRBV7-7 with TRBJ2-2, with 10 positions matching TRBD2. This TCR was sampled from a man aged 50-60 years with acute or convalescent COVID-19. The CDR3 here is CAAGGPSLGTGELFF. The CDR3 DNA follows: TGTGCAGCGGGGGGGCCTAGCCTAGGGACCGGGGAGCTGTTTTTT.